These 14 T cell receptor beta chains originate from one sample sequenced in a study of regulatory T cells in long-lasting Graves disease. CDR3 regions were amplified by Arm-PCR using iRepertoire HTBI primers to build TCR beta libraries. TCRdb re-called the multiplex PCR reads through MiXCR, storing one row per CDR3 protein. This sample has about 610,000 distinct CDR3 sequences, with roughly 15% found just once. Indicated time point: newly diagnosed GD, antithyroid drugs for less than 3 months. From RNA extracted from PBMCs, the TCR library was made. The data were also submitted as part of a second study, on T cells in Graves' hyperthyroidism and ophthalmopathy.

The sample was peripheral blood mononuclear cells (PBMCs), taken at new diagnosis, from a patient treated with antithyroid drugs. These receptors were obtained from a man aged 18 to 29 with Graves disease.

This clonotype was counted at least ten times. The chain links TRBV27 to TRBJ2-3; D might be TRBD1 or TRBD2, each matching 5 bases. Between the trimmed V and J ends, which lost 0 bases and 4 bases, there was a span of 17 bases. Per germline, CDR1 MNHEY and CDR2 SMNVEV (reference sequence). The CDR3 has 17 residues. The CDR3 sequence: CASSLSASGGRADTQYF. In DNA, the CDR3 is TGTGCCAGCAGTTTATCAGCCAGTGGGGGAAGGGCAGATACGCAGTATTTT.

The chain employs TRBV12-3 or TRBV12-4 and TRBJ2-7; tentatively, D is TRBD2 (5 bases). V was trimmed by 6 bases and J by 5 bases, leaving 20 bases between them. This CDR3 contains 15 residues. The CDR3 here is CASSPYGEKWDEQYF. CDR3 nucleotides: TGTGCCAGCAGCCCTTATGGGGAGAAGTGGGACGAGCAGTACTTC.

The genes are TRBV20-1 and TRBJ2-1; 10 bases agree with TRBD2. V gave up 0 bases and J gave up 8 bases; unmatched junction bases: 10. Germline V gene lookup returns CDR1 DFQATT and CDR2 SNEGSKA (reference sequence). There are 16 residues in the CDR3. As DNA, the CDR3 is TGCAGTGCTAGAGATCGAAGGCTAGCGGGAGTTTATGAGCAGTTCTTC. Encoded protein: CSARDRRLAGVYEQFF.

This clonotype has a handful of counts. The CDR3 spells CASSYRQSGNQPQHF. The DNA of the CDR3 is TGTGCCAGCAGCTACCGACAGTCCGGCAATCAGCCCCAGCATTTT. The J gene is TRBJ1-5, the V gene TRBV3-1, with D possibly being TRBD1 (5 bases). The CDR3 contains 15 residues. Looked up from germline, CDR1 is LGHDT and CDR2 is YNNKEL (reference sequence). Between the trimmed V and J ends, which lost 5 bases and 2 bases, there was a span of 13 bases.

This clonotype was detected only a few times. This sequence joins TRBV3-1 and TRBJ1-1, with 7 positions matching TRBD1. The CDR3 is made up of 15 amino acids. The V and J ends lost 4 bases and 4 bases, in that order; junction bases with no gene match: 9. Germline V gene sequence: CDR1 LGHDT, CDR2 YNNKEL (reference sequence). The CDR3 bases are TGTGCCAGCAGCCTCTATGACAGGGCGAGCACTGAAGCTTTCTTT. Its protein product is CASSLYDRASTEAFF.

This clonotype was detected many times. The chain employs TRBV12-3 or TRBV12-4 and TRBJ1-1; D gene uncertain. V lost 6 bases to trimming and J lost 1 base, with 12 bases between them. The length of the CDR3 is 14 residues. CDR3 coding DNA: TGTGCCAGCAGCCGCGGACTGACGAACACTGAAGCTTTCTTT. This translates into CASSRGLTNTEAFF.

This clonotype appeared a few times. Germline is not matched at one junction end, which may reflect a read error. The chain uses TRBV5-1 and TRBJ2-7, with D maybe TRBD1 (5 bases). The germline gives CDR1 SGHRS, CDR2 YFSETQ. The CDR3 totals 15 residues. CDR3 protein: CASSRIVGPSYEQYF. The CDR3 bases are TGTGCCAGCAGCCGAATCGTGGGGCCGAGCTACGAGCAGTACTTC.

This clonotype has only a few counts. The genes are TRBV20-1 and TRBJ2-5, with TRBD2 identical over 11 bases. Germline CDR1 DFQATT, CDR2 SNEGSKA (reference sequence). V gave up 6 bases and J gave up 5 bases; unmatched junction bases: 8. This CDR3 contains 14 residues. The CDR3 loop is CSAKGLAEGETQYF. The CDR3, as DNA: TGCAGTGCCAAGGGACTAGCGGAGGGGGAGACCCAGTACTTC.

This clonotype occurred many times. The chain uses TRBV7-3 and TRBJ2-1, with a tentative D call TRBD2 (6 bases). The germline V gene encodes CDR1 SGHTA and CDR2 FQGTGA. Trimming left V 5 bases short and J 11 bases short, with 13 bases between. The CDR3 contains 12 residues. The CDR3 protein is CASSQPGLQQFF. In DNA form, the CDR3 reads TGTGCCAGCAGCCAACCGGGACTCCAGCAGTTCTTC.

This clonotype was counted at least ten times. The chain uses TRBV6-1 and TRBJ2-2; D possibly matches TRBD1 or TRBD2 (5 bases each). This CDR3 region has 14 residues. Per the germline V gene, CDR1 is MNHNS and CDR2 is SASEGT. V was clipped by 6 bases and J by 1 base, with 9 bases between them. The CDR3: CASRGPLNTGELFF. CDR3 coding DNA: TGTGCCAGCAGGGGACCTTTGAACACCGGGGAGCTGTTTTTT.

This clonotype was recorded at least ten times. The V and J genes are TRBV12-3 or TRBV12-4 and TRBJ2-1; 11 nucleotides line up with TRBD2. V was clipped by 4 bases and J by 4 bases; unmatched bases: 6. The CDR3 has 16 residues. The CDR3 protein is CASSSPSGRPYNEQFF. Here the CDR3 DNA reads TGTGCCAGCAGTTCCCCTAGCGGGAGGCCGTACAATGAGCAGTTCTTC.

The gene calls are TRBV27 and TRBJ2-7; 11 nucleotides match TRBD2. The V and J ends lost 2 bases and 6 bases, in that order; junction bases with no gene match: 9. This CDR3 region has 16 residues. Per germline, CDR1 MNHEY and CDR2 SMNVEV (reference sequence). This chain's CDR3 is CASSLGLAGGPAEQYF. Here the CDR3 DNA reads TGTGCCAGCAGTTTAGGTCTAGCGGGAGGCCCAGCCGAGCAGTACTTC.

Ten or more counts support this clonotype. The chain carries TRBV6-5 and TRBJ2-7; no clear D. The V gene's germline CDR1 is MNHEY and CDR2 SVGAGI. Deletions cut 2 bases from V and 6 bases from J, with 11 bases between. This CDR3 comprises 13 residues. DNA for the CDR3: TGTGCCAGCAGTTACGGGAAGGTTCGCGAGCAGTACTTC. It encodes CASSYGKVREQYF.

This clonotype was detected ten times or more. This sequence joins TRBV2 and TRBJ2-1, with TRBD2 matching over 9 bases. Germline-derived CDR1 and CDR2 are SNHLY and FYNNEI. The ends lost 1 base at V and 1 base at J; junction bases unmatched: 2. The length of the CDR3 is 16 residues. CDR3 sequence: CASSEGAGGSYNEQFF. CDR3 sequence (DNA): TGTGCCAGCAGTGAAGGAGCGGGAGGATCCTACAATGAGCAGTTCTTC.